What follows are 18 T cell receptor beta chains derived from one specimen sequenced in a study of T cell repertoires in ileal Crohn's disease. Here immunoSEQ multiplex PCR was the method, and the copy in TCRdb shows in-frame clones only, minus some. This sample has about 15,000 clones, with about 80% found just once. The sample consisted of ileal tissue. These TCRs come from an adult with Crohn's disease.

This clone came up once. The chain joins TRBV7-8 to TRBJ2-5; weak D call: TRBD2 (5 bases). From germline, CDR1 is SGHVS and CDR2 FQNEAQ. This CDR3 has 16 residues. V lost 1 base to trimming and J lost 5 bases, with 17 bases between them. For the CDR3, the DNA is TGTGCCAGCAGCTTAGTCCGGCGTCTAGCAATCGAGACCCAGTACTTC. This gives the protein CASSLVRRLAIETQYF.

The chain combines TRBV5-5 with TRBJ2-5, with 11 bases aligning to TRBD1. Germline CDR1 and CDR2: SGHKS and YYEKEE (reference sequence). The CDR3 spans 15 residues. Trimming at V came to 4 bases and at J to 5 bases, leaving 7 bases not matched to a gene. In nucleotides, the CDR3 is TGTGCCAGCAGCAGCCGGACAGGGGGCTTTGAGACCCAGTACTTC. Protein sequence: CASSSRTGGFETQYF.

V is TRBV5-4 and J is TRBJ2-7, with 8 bases identical to TRBD2. CDR1 and CDR2 (germline): SGHNT, YYREEE (reference sequence). V trimming: 4 bases; J trimming: 0 bases; junction bases outside the gene matches: 3. The CDR3 consists of 14 residues. CDR3 DNA: TGTGCCAGCAGCACGGGAGGGAGCTCCTACGAGCAGTACTTC. It codes for CASSTGGSSYEQYF.

The V gene is TRBV6-5, the J gene TRBJ1-1; a weak D match, TRBD1 (5 bases). This CDR3 has 14 residues. The ends were cut back, 0 bases at V and 8 bases at J, with 13 bases in the middle. Germline V gene data show CDR1 as MNHEY and CDR2 as SVGAGI. CDR3 sequence: CASSYSQGKVEAFF. CDR3 nucleotides: TGTGCCAGCAGTTACTCGCAGGGTAAAGTGGAAGCTTTCTTT.

Remarks on this clone: An end of the junction does not agree with germline; a read error may underlie this. The genes are TRBV19 and TRBJ2-5; TRBD1 matches 9 bases. Germline V lookup: CDR1 LNHDA, CDR2 SQIVND (reference sequence). This CDR3 is built from 16 residues. DNA for the CDR3: TGTGCCAGTAGCTCCCCGGGACAGGGAAGTCAAGGGACCCAGTACTTC. Translation: CASSSPGQGSQGTQYF. The entire variable domain, with the rest obtained from reference TRBV19 and TRBJ2-5, is as follows: DGGITQSPKYLFRKEGQNVTLSCEQNLNHDAMYWYRQDPGQGLRLIYYSQIVNDFQKGDIAEGYSVSREKKESFPLTVTSAQKNPTAFYLCASSSPGQGSQGTQYFGPGTRLLVL.

V gene TRBV9 combines with J gene TRBJ2-3; 11 nucleotides align to TRBD1. Germline V gene sequence: CDR1 SGDLS, CDR2 YYNGEE. With 4 bases clipped from V and 4 bases from J, the junction kept 5 bases outside the gene matches. The CDR3 length is 15 residues. The CDR3 sequence: CASSPRTGGADTQYF. For the CDR3, the DNA is TGTGCCAGCAGCCCACGGACAGGGGGCGCAGATACGCAGTATTTT.

The rearrangement uses TRBV5-1 and TRBJ1-2; D is uncertain. This CDR3 region has 11 residues. The germline CDR1 and CDR2 sequences are SGHRS and YFSETQ. V lost 4 bases and J 5 bases, leaving 6 bases between the germline ends. In DNA form, the CDR3 reads TGCGCCAGCAGCCCCGGGTATGGCTACACCTTC. Amino acids: CASSPGYGYTF.

V usage is TRBV13 and J usage is TRBJ2-1; the D gene is possibly TRBD1 (5 bases). The CDR3 consists of 15 residues. Looked up from germline, CDR1 is PRHDT and CDR2 is FYEKMQ (reference sequence). Trimming stripped 0 bases from V and 0 bases from J, with 6 bases between. The CDR3 DNA follows: TGTGCCAGCAGCTTAGGGCAGGGCTCCTACAATGAGCAGTTCTTC. It specifies CASSLGQGSYNEQFF.

The chain couples TRBV4-2 to TRBJ1-6; 7 bases line up with TRBD1. The germline V gene has CDR1 LGHNA and CDR2 YNFKEQ. This CDR3 has 14 amino acids. V lost 5 bases, J lost 8 bases, and 6 bases stayed unmatched. The CDR3 sequence is CASSSETGDSPLHF. The CDR3 region has the DNA TGTGCCAGCAGCTCCGAAACAGGGGATTCACCCCTCCACTTT.

The chain carries TRBV11-2 and TRBJ1-1; a weak D match, TRBD1 (5 bases). The CDR3 sequence is 17 residues long. Per the germline V gene, CDR1 is SGHAT and CDR2 is FQNNGV. V was cut by 4 bases and J by 3 bases, with 21 bases left in between. CDR3 loop: CASSSFARVGIDTEAFF. CDR3 coding DNA: TGTGCCAGCAGCTCATTTGCCAGGGTGGGGATTGACACTGAAGCTTTCTTT.

The CDR3 region is CASSPGLNTEAFF. In nucleotides, the CDR3 is TGTGCCAGCTCACCAGGCCTGAACACTGAAGCTTTCTTT. The chain has TRBV18 and TRBJ1-1; the D is unclear. V lost 2 bases, J lost 0 bases, and 4 bases lay in between. CDR1 and CDR2 (germline): KGHSH, LQKENI. There are 13 residues in the CDR3.

The rearrangement joins TRBV6-5 to TRBJ2-7; 7 bases line up with TRBD1. The CDR3 has 14 amino acids. Trimming at V came to 2 bases and at J to 3 bases, leaving 4 bases not matched to a gene. Germline-derived CDR1 and CDR2 are MNHEY and SVGAGI. The CDR3 here is CASSYRGLGYEQYF. In DNA, the CDR3 is TGTGCCAGCAGTTACAGGGGGCTAGGCTACGAGCAGTACTTC.

This clone was found once. The chain has TRBV19 and TRBJ2-3, with TRBD2 as a possible D gene (7 bases). Per the germline V gene, CDR1 is LNHDA and CDR2 is SQIVND (reference sequence). The CDR3 is 17 amino acids. V was pared by 5 bases and J by 0 bases, with 18 bases between. CDR3 coding DNA: TGTGCCAGTAGTCAGACTAGCCAGGGGAGTAGCACAGATACGCAGTATTTT. Translated, it gives CASSQTSQGSSTDTQYF.

By share of the sample, this clone is medium-sized. V usage is TRBV27 and J usage is TRBJ1-2; D perhaps matches TRBD1 (6 bases). Deletions cut 8 bases from V and 4 bases from J, with 17 bases between. The length of the CDR3 is 14 residues. In germline, CDR1 is MNHEY, CDR2 SMNVEV (reference sequence). The CDR3 nucleotides are TGTGCCAGCTCCCCCTCCCCCAGGGGCTATGGCTACACCTTC. Protein: CASSPSPRGYGYTF.

The chain combines TRBV6-1 with TRBJ2-7; a weak D match, TRBD1 (6 bases). The germline V gene has CDR1 MNHNS and CDR2 SASEGT. V was clipped by 4 bases and J by 5 bases, with 15 bases between them. The CDR3 totals 14 residues. The CDR3 coding sequence is TGTGCCAGCAGTGCCACACAGGGAGTCCACGAGCAGTACGTC. It is translated as CASSATQGVHEQYV.

This clone was seen a single time. Other DNA variants within this sample encode the same CDR3. The chain combines TRBV6-6 with TRBJ1-1; perhaps TRBD1 as D (5 bases). CDR3 length: 13 amino acids. The germline gives CDR1 MNHNY, CDR2 SVGAGI (reference sequence). V lost 0 bases, J lost 7 bases, and 9 bases lay in between. CDR3 in amino acids: CASSYSSDSEAFF. CDR3 nucleotides: TGTGCCAGCAGTTACTCGTCCGACAGTGAAGCTTTCTTT.

This rearrangement joins TRBV19 to TRBJ2-2, with 11 positions matching TRBD2. The CDR3 is 20 amino acids. Trimming cost V 4 bases and J 5 bases; bases outside gene matches: 18. Germline CDR1 is LNHDA and CDR2 is SQIVND (reference sequence). CDR3 DNA: TGTGCCAGTAGTACTCTGCGCGTCAGGGCTAGCGGGAGGCGGACCGGGGAGCTGTTTTTT. Its translation: CASSTLRVRASGRRTGELFF.

The CDR3 region is CASSFGQGEVGKLFF. CDR3 coding DNA: TGTGCCAGCAGCTTCGGACAGGGGGAAGTAGGAAAACTGTTTTTT. This chain connects TRBV9 to TRBJ1-4, with 10 bases aligning to TRBD1. The CDR3 extends over 15 amino acids. Germline assignment: CDR1 SGDLS and CDR2 YYNGEE. V trimming: 4 bases; J trimming: 10 bases; junction bases outside the gene matches: 10.